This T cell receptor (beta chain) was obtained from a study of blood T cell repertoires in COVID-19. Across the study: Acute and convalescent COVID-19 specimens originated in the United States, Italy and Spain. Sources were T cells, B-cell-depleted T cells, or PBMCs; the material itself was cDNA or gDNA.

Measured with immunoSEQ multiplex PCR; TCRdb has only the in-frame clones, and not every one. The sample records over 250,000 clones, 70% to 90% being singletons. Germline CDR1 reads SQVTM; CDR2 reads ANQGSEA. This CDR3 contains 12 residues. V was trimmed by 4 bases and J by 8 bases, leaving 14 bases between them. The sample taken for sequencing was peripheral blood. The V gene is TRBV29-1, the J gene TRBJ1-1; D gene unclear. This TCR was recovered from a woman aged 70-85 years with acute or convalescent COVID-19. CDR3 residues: CSVADGSPEAFF. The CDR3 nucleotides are TGCAGCGTTGCGGATGGGAGCCCAGAAGCTTTCTTT.